The 16 T cell receptor beta chains in this list originate from one sample, sequenced in a study of cytomegalovirus exposure and HLA in healthy donors. The PCR used 60 Vbeta and 13 Jbeta primers. Data came from immunoSEQ multiplex PCR; TCRdb stores just in-frame clones and leaves some out. The sample carries roughly 220,000 clones, about 70% recorded once. The sequenced sample was PBMCs. All receptors come from a man aged 35-49 years in good health and CMV-seropositive.

V and J are TRBV5-1 and TRBJ2-3; 7 bases agree with TRBD2. The V and J ends lost 7 bases and 6 bases, in that order; junction bases with no gene match: 2. Germline V CDR1 and CDR2: SGHRS, YFSETQ. The CDR3 contains 11 residues. The CDR3, as DNA: TGCGCCAGCCGGGGAGGGGATACGCAGTATTTT. This gives the protein CASRGGDTQYF.

The chain recombines TRBV7-2 with TRBJ2-7; 7 bases match TRBD1. The V and J ends lost 4 bases and 2 bases, in that order; junction bases with no gene match: 5. The CDR3 totals 14 residues. CDR1 and CDR2 from the germline V gene are SGHTA and FQGNSA. CDR3: CASSYGQAPYEQYF. The CDR3 DNA follows: TGTGCCAGCAGCTATGGACAGGCCCCCTACGAGCAGTACTTC.

The rearrangement joins TRBV2 to TRBJ2-2; 8 positions agree with TRBD1. With V trimmed by 5 bases and J by 5 bases, 1 base remained unmatched. Per germline, CDR1 SNHLY and CDR2 FYNNEI. CDR3 length equals 13 residues. The CDR3 nucleotides are TGTGCCAGCAGTCGGACAGGGACCGGGGAGCTGTTTTTT. This translates into CASSRTGTGELFF. Full variable domain (remainder filled in from reference TRBV2 and TRBJ2-2): EPEVTQTPSHQVTQMGQEVILRCVPISNHLYFYWYRQILGQKVEFLVSFYNNEISEKSEIFDDQFSVERPDGSNFTLKIRSTKLEDSAMYFCASSRTGTGELFFGEGSRLTVL.

The chain carries TRBV2 and TRBJ2-1; D is unresolved. The V and J ends lost 5 bases and 4 bases respectively, with 3 bases between them. The CDR3 covers 11 residues. Germline values: CDR1 SNHLY, CDR2 FYNNEI. This CDR3 is CASSRYNEQFF. The CDR3 DNA is TGTGCCAGCAGTCGTTACAATGAGCAGTTCTTC.

V gene TRBV5-4 combines with J gene TRBJ2-1; D may be TRBD1 (8 bases). The germline gives CDR1 SGHNT, CDR2 YYREEE (reference sequence). V lost 0 bases and J 4 bases, leaving 14 bases between the germline ends. The CDR3 contains 16 residues. In DNA form, the CDR3 reads TGTGCCAGCAGCTTGGGAACAGGGGGGGTATACAATGAGCAGTTCTTC. Its protein product is CASSLGTGGVYNEQFF.

The V call is TRBV2, the J call TRBJ2-1; 7 bases map to TRBD1. After removal of 4 bases from V and 4 bases from J, the junction contained 7 bases not matched to a gene. The CDR3 consists of 15 residues. The V gene's germline CDR1 is SNHLY and CDR2 FYNNEI. The CDR3 nucleotides are TGTGCCAGCAGTGTAGGGGGCGTCGGGTACAATGAGCAGTTCTTC. This codes for CASSVGGVGYNEQFF.

This CDR3 reads CARSVLQCPNSNQPQHF. The CDR3 DNA reads as TGTGCCAGAAGCGTCCTACAGTGCCCTAATAGCAATCAGCCCCAGCATTTT. The chain carries TRBV5-3 and TRBJ1-5; D unclear. TRBV5-3 qualifies as an ORF whose function is uncertain. This CDR3 has 17 residues. The germline V and J ends were trimmed by 4 bases and 0 bases, with 17 bases remaining between them.

The chain has TRBV19 and TRBJ2-7; TRBD1 matches at 7 bases. CDR1 and CDR2 (germline): LNHDA, SQIVND (reference sequence). The CDR3 totals 13 residues. The ends lost 6 bases at V and 3 bases at J; junction bases unmatched: 5. The CDR3 spells CASSLTGVYEQYF. CDR3 sequence (DNA): TGTGCCAGTAGCCTAACAGGGGTCTACGAGCAGTACTTC.

The J gene is TRBJ2-7, the V gene TRBV19; D remains ambiguous. V dropped 3 bases and J dropped 3 bases, with 15 bases sitting between them. Germline V gene sequence: CDR1 LNHDA, CDR2 SQIVND (reference sequence). The CDR3 runs 15 residues. The CDR3 nucleotides are TGTGCCAGTAGTATGGGCAGCCACTCTCACTACGAGCAGTACTTC. Its protein is CASSMGSHSHYEQYF.

On this clone itself: An end of the junction does not agree with germline; a read error may underlie this. The same CDR3 can be traced to other DNA sequences in this sample. The genes are TRBV5-1 and TRBJ1-1, with D hard to call. The CDR3 sequence is 15 residues long. Germline CDR1 is SGHRS and CDR2 is YFSETQ. The CDR3 DNA reads TGCGCCAGCAGCTTGGTGGGAGGAGTGAACACTGAAGCCTTCTTT. This encodes CASSLVGGVNTEAFF.

The chain carries TRBV13 and TRBJ1-2, with D uncertain. V was pared by 4 bases and J by 5 bases, with 14 bases between. Germline CDR1 reads PRHDT; CDR2 reads FYEKMQ (reference sequence). The CDR3 has 14 residues. For the CDR3, the DNA is TGTGCCAGCAGCTCCCGGGATCGGGGTTATGGCTACACCTTC. It is translated as CASSSRDRGYGYTF.

This chain connects TRBV6-1 to TRBJ1-1; unclear D gene. The ends were cut back, 3 bases at V and 1 base at J, with 9 bases in the middle. Looked up from germline, CDR1 is MNHNS and CDR2 is SASEGT. This CDR3 has 14 amino acids. The CDR3 region has the DNA TGTGCCAGCAGTGAGGGCGGGGAGAACACTGAAGCTTTCTTT. The encoded protein is CASSEGGENTEAFF.

V gene TRBV6-1 combines with J gene TRBJ2-1; 11 bases map to TRBD2. Looked up from germline, CDR1 is MNHNS and CDR2 is SASEGT. Trimming at V came to 2 bases and at J to 8 bases, leaving 11 bases not matched to a gene. The CDR3 is 17 amino acids. The CDR3 region is CASSESLLAGVGDEQFF. CDR3 nucleotides: TGTGCCAGCAGTGAATCCTTACTAGCGGGGGTGGGGGATGAGCAGTTCTTC.

This sequence joins TRBV19 and TRBJ1-1; D perhaps matches TRBD1 (5 bases). V shed 5 bases and J shed 4 bases, with 17 bases lying between them. This CDR3 is built from 15 residues. Looked up from germline, CDR1 is LNHDA and CDR2 is SQIVND (reference sequence). CDR3 in DNA: TGTGCCAGTAGTTTCAGGCGCAGGGCCGGCACTGAAGCTTTCTTT. Its protein product is CASSFRRRAGTEAFF.

The CDR3 is CASSSRGFGQGAQNTEAFF. As DNA, the CDR3 is TGTGCCAGCAGCTCTAGGGGGTTCGGGCAGGGGGCGCAGAACACTGAAGCTTTCTTT. The chain couples TRBV11-2 to TRBJ1-1, with 8 nucleotides matching TRBD1. Per germline, CDR1 SGHAT and CDR2 FQNNGV. The CDR3 sequence is 19 residues long. The trim removed 4 bases at V and 1 base at J, leaving 17 bases unmatched.

This chain joins TRBV19 and TRBJ1-2; 7 bases match TRBD1. J was trimmed by 2 bases and V by 2 bases; bases with no gene match: 5. The V gene's germline CDR1 is LNHDA and CDR2 SQIVND (reference sequence). The CDR3 loop spans 15 amino acids. CDR3 DNA: TGTGCCAGTAGTATACAGAGGGGGCCCAACTATGGCTACACCTTC. This gives the protein CASSIQRGPNYGYTF. The whole variable domain, filled in from reference TRBV19 and TRBJ1-2, reads DGGITQSPKYLFRKEGQNVTLSCEQNLNHDAMYWYRQDPGQGLRLIYYSQIVNDFQKGDIAEGYSVSREKKESFPLTVTSAQKNPTAFYLCASSIQRGPNYGYTFGSGTRLTVV.